This T cell receptor beta chain was found in a study of monozygotic twins with cystic fibrosis. Study background: Roughly 3 micrograms of fragmented DNA underwent around 14 PCR cycles for library preparation.

In regard to this clone: Its antigen is currently unknown.

CDR1 and CDR2 (germline): MGHRA, YSYEKL. With 1 base clipped from V and 4 bases from J, the junction kept 6 bases outside the gene matches. The CDR3 is 15 residues long. Profiled with immunoSEQ multiplex PCR; TCRdb holds only in-frame clones, not every one. The sample includes roughly 32,000 clones, around 96% of them seen just once. The study, taken as a whole, reports: Co-twins had the most similar V usage for 13 of 16 pairs, J for 8. Monozygotic CF twins shared more identical nucleotide clonotypes than unrelated patients.

This clonotype originated in a girl under 10 years old with cystic fibrosis. The genes are TRBV4-1 and TRBJ1-2; 7 bases are a match to TRBD1. Material for sequencing was blood. The CDR3 region is CASSQVIGGPYGYTF. Written as DNA, the CDR3 is TGCGCCAGCAGCCAAGTCATAGGGGGCCCCTATGGCTACACCTTC.